This is a list of T cell receptor beta chains from one sample in a study of blood T cell repertoires in COVID-19. Sequencing was performed with immunoSEQ multiplex PCR; in TCRdb, only in-frame clones are kept and a portion is missing. Found here are around 210,000 clones, over 80% of them singletons; the top ten hold 0.8% to 0.95%. The sequenced sample was peripheral blood. The receptors derive from a man between 60 and 70 years old with COVID-19, enrolled during active disease. The CDR3 runs from the conserved cysteine through the conserved F or W. The D gene is left open where the match is weak. Clone size, where shown, is once, few, many, or a class for clones that have expanded.

v_gene: TRBV3-1/TRBV3-2; abundance: -; d_gene: -; j_gene: TRBJ2-7; CDR3nt: TGTGCCAGCAGCCAAGATCAGGGGGGTTGGAACGAGCAGTACTTC; CDR3aa: CASSQDQGGWNEQYF
v_gene: TRBV30; abundance: -; d_gene: -; j_gene: TRBJ2-5; CDR3nt: TGTGCCTGGAGGGAAAAGGGGAATCCAGAGACCCAGTACTTC; CDR3aa: CAWREKGNPETQYF
v_gene: TRBV6-4; abundance: -; d_gene: TRBD2; j_gene: TRBJ2-1; CDR3nt: TGTGCCAGCAGTGAGGCGGGAGGGCCCTATGAGCAGTTCTTC; CDR3aa: CASSEAGGPYEQFF
v_gene: TRBV3-1/TRBV3-2; abundance: once; d_gene: TRBD1; j_gene: TRBJ1-5; CDR3nt: TGTGCCAGCAGCCCTCCCATACAGGGGGCGGCCAATCAGCCCCAGCATTTT; CDR3aa: CASSPPIQGAANQPQHF
v_gene: TRBV5-5; abundance: -; d_gene: -; j_gene: TRBJ2-6; CDR3nt: TGTGCCAGCAGGCCCCTCGGGGGGGCCAACGTCCTGACTTTC; CDR3aa: CASRPLGGANVLTF
v_gene: TRBV9; abundance: -; d_gene: TRBD1; j_gene: TRBJ1-2; CDR3nt: TGTGCCAGCAGCACTACAGGGGTGACAGGCTACACCTTC; CDR3aa: CASSTTGVTGYTF
v_gene: TRBV29-1; abundance: once; d_gene: -; j_gene: TRBJ2-1; CDR3nt: TGCAGCGTAGAAGTGGCACAGTTTACCTACAATGAGCAGTTCTTC; CDR3aa: CSVEVAQFTYNEQFF
v_gene: TRBV30; abundance: once; d_gene: TRBD1; j_gene: TRBJ1-6; CDR3nt: TGTGCCTGGAGTTGGACAGGGGACACCTCACCCCTCCACTTT; CDR3aa: CAWSWTGDTSPLHF
v_gene: TRBV7-9; abundance: -; d_gene: -; j_gene: TRBJ2-3; CDR3nt: TGTGCCAGCAACCCTAACACAGATACGCAGTATTTT; CDR3aa: CASNPNTDTQYF
v_gene: TRBV7-9; abundance: -; d_gene: -; j_gene: TRBJ1-1; CDR3nt: TGTGCCAGCAGTGTACCAGGGTCCACTGAAGCTTTCTTT; CDR3aa: CASSVPGSTEAFF
v_gene: TRBV15; abundance: -; d_gene: TRBD1; j_gene: TRBJ1-5; CDR3nt: TGTGCCACCAGCAGAGGGGACAGGGGTGGAGCGTATAGCAATCAGCCCCAGCATTTT; CDR3aa: CATSRGDRGGAYSNQPQHF
v_gene: TRBV9; abundance: -; d_gene: TRBD1; j_gene: TRBJ2-3; CDR3nt: TGTGCCAGCAGCCCCCCGGGACAGGTCGCAGATACGCAGTATTTT; CDR3aa: CASSPPGQVADTQYF
v_gene: TRBV25-1; abundance: -; d_gene: TRBD2; j_gene: TRBJ2-1; CDR3nt: TGTGCCAGCAGTGAGGCTAGCGGGAGAAATGAGCAGTTCTTC; CDR3aa: CASSEASGRNEQFF
v_gene: TRBV7-3; abundance: -; d_gene: -; j_gene: TRBJ1-1; CDR3nt: TGTGCCAGCAGCTTAACTGGGGGGAGGAGCACTGAAGCTTTCTTT; CDR3aa: CASSLTGGRSTEAFF
v_gene: TRBV3-1/TRBV3-2; abundance: -; d_gene: -; j_gene: TRBJ1-5; CDR3nt: TGTGCCAGCAGCCAAGATCGGTATCAGCCCCAGCATTTT; CDR3aa: CASSQDRYQPQHF
v_gene: TRBV4-2; abundance: -; d_gene: -; j_gene: TRBJ2-1; CDR3nt: TGTGCCAGCAGCCAAGATCGGGGGTCCGAGAGGGGAAATGAGCAGTTCTTC; CDR3aa: CASSQDRGSERGNEQFF
v_gene: TRBV5-1; abundance: few; d_gene: -; j_gene: TRBJ1-4; CDR3nt: TGCGCCAGCAGCTCCCAGACAGGTGAAAAACTGTTTTTT; CDR3aa: CASSSQTGEKLFF
v_gene: TRBV4-3; abundance: -; d_gene: -; j_gene: TRBJ1-1; CDR3nt: TGCGCCAGCAGCCTCGTCCCAGGGGACACTGAAGCTTTCTTT; CDR3aa: CASSLVPGDTEAFF
v_gene: TRBV6-1; abundance: -; d_gene: -; j_gene: TRBJ1-1; CDR3nt: TGTGCCAGCAGTGAAGCCTATAACACTGAAGCTTTCTTT; CDR3aa: CASSEAYNTEAFF
v_gene: TRBV6-5; abundance: -; d_gene: -; j_gene: TRBJ1-4; CDR3nt: TGTGCCAGCAGGCGACAGTCAACTAATGAAAAACTGTTTTTT; CDR3aa: CASRRQSTNEKLFF
v_gene: TRBV29-1; abundance: -; d_gene: TRBD1; j_gene: TRBJ2-5; CDR3nt: TGCAGCGCCGCGGACAGGGGGGGTCTGGAAGAGACCCAGTACTTC; CDR3aa: CSAADRGGLEETQYF
v_gene: TRBV19; abundance: -; d_gene: -; j_gene: TRBJ1-3; CDR3nt: TGTGCCAGTAGTATAGAGGGAGTACCTGGAAACACCATATATTTT; CDR3aa: CASSIEGVPGNTIYF
v_gene: TRBV5-3; abundance: -; d_gene: -; j_gene: TRBJ2-1; CDR3nt: TGTGCCAGAGGTCCGAGGGAGAGGGATGAGCAGTTCTTC; CDR3aa: CARGPRERDEQFF
v_gene: TRBV27; abundance: -; d_gene: TRBD1; j_gene: TRBJ1-2; CDR3nt: TGTGCCAGCAGTTCCCGGGACAGGGGGCTCTATGGCTACACCTTC; CDR3aa: CASSSRDRGLYGYTF
v_gene: TRBV28; abundance: -; d_gene: -; j_gene: TRBJ1-2; CDR3nt: TGTGCCAGCAGCAGACCAGGGGCCGGGGGCTACACCTTC; CDR3aa: CASSRPGAGGYTF
v_gene: TRBV24-1; abundance: -; d_gene: -; j_gene: TRBJ1-3; CDR3nt: TGTGCCACCAGTGCCGCAGGGAACGGAAACACCATATATTTT; CDR3aa: CATSAAGNGNTIYF
v_gene: TRBV11-2; abundance: -; d_gene: TRBD1; j_gene: TRBJ1-1; CDR3nt: TGTGCCAGCAGCCTACAGGGGTACACTGAAGCTTTCTTT; CDR3aa: CASSLQGYTEAFF
v_gene: TRBV9; abundance: -; d_gene: TRBD1; j_gene: TRBJ2-3; CDR3nt: TGTGCCAGCAGCGTAGGGGACAGATCAGATACGCAGTATTTT; CDR3aa: CASSVGDRSDTQYF
v_gene: TRBV6-5; abundance: -; d_gene: -; j_gene: TRBJ2-7; CDR3nt: TGTGCCAGCGGGCTCCCCGGGCAGTACTTC; CDR3aa: CASGLPGQYF
v_gene: TRBV11-2; abundance: -; d_gene: -; j_gene: TRBJ1-2; CDR3nt: TGTGCCAGCAGCCGGAGCCTACGAGACTATGGCTACACCTTC; CDR3aa: CASSRSLRDYGYTF
v_gene: TRBV5-1; abundance: -; d_gene: TRBD2; j_gene: TRBJ2-7; CDR3nt: TGCGCCAGCAGCGCTGGACTAGCGGACTCCTACGAGCAGTACTTC; CDR3aa: CASSAGLADSYEQYF